The entry below gives a single T cell receptor (beta chain) sequence along with its context. The record originates from a study of blood T cell repertoires in COVID-19. Source study methods: Reference gene primer amplification gave nucleated cell count estimates. Sequencing was performed with immunoSEQ multiplex PCR; in TCRdb, only in-frame clones are kept and a portion is missing. V, J and clone size derive from that table, while D and trimming were established from the DNA sequence. Of around 75,000 clones in the sample, approximately 90% were seen once. The CDR3 runs to 14 residues. V lost 3 bases and J lost 6, with 14 bases in between. Germline CDR1 is GTSNPN and CDR2 is SVGIG (reference sequence).

Sequencing was carried out using peripheral blood. The J gene is TRBJ2-2, the V gene TRBV30, with D perhaps TRBD2 (6 bases). The receptor was derived from a human donor in a cohort sampled during active COVID-19. The CDR3: CAWRAGSRAGELFF. Here the CDR3 DNA reads TGTGCCTGGAGGGCGGGATCGAGGGCCGGGGAGCTGTTTTTT. Using reference TRBV30 and TRBJ2-2 for the parts outside the CDR3, the full variable domain is SQTIHQWPATLVQPVGSPLSLECTVEGTSNPNLYWYRQAAGRGLQLLFYSVGIGQISSEVPQNLSASRPQDRQFILSSKKLLLSDSGFYLCAWRAGSRAGELFFGEGSRLTVL.